Following are 29 T cell receptor beta chains from one sample sequenced in a study of CD8 T cells in ankylosing spondylitis. TCRdb recomputed calls from the 5' RACE reads with MiXCR, one row per CDR3 protein. The sample lists some 340,000 distinct CDR3 sequences; 14% to 15% were seen once. The sample comprised blood, either unsorted or a sorted T cell fraction (not recorded which). The receptors stem from a male donor with ankylosing spondylitis or in good health (not recorded which).

This clonotype has only a few counts. The CDR3 coding sequence is TGCGCCAGCAGCCAAGAGGCGCTCCCCAAAAACAATGAGCAGTTCTTC. Translation gives CASSQEALPKNNEQFF. The chain is built from TRBV4-1 and TRBJ2-1; D remains ambiguous. The CDR3 has 16 amino acids. Between the trimmed V and J ends, which lost 0 bases and 5 bases, there was a span of 14 bases. From germline, CDR1 is MGHRA and CDR2 YSYEKL.

This clonotype was seen a few times. The chain uses TRBV7-8 and TRBJ1-2; perhaps TRBD1 as D (6 bases). Trimming took 5 bases from V and 6 from J, leaving 13 bases between them. CDR3 length: 13 residues. Germline V gives CDR1 SGHVS, CDR2 FQNEAQ. The CDR3 sequence is CASSLVQGNGYTF. In nucleotides, the CDR3 is TGTGCCAGCAGCCTAGTGCAGGGGAATGGCTACACCTTC.

This clonotype was picked up a small number of times. This chain connects TRBV9 to TRBJ2-5; maybe TRBD2 (6 bases). The germline CDR1 and CDR2 sequences are SGDLS and YYNGEE. This CDR3 is built from 16 residues. V was cut by 0 bases and J by 1 base, with 13 bases left in between. The CDR3 region is CASSVAVTSSQETQYF. The DNA of the CDR3 is TGTGCCAGCAGCGTAGCGGTAACTAGCAGCCAAGAGACCCAGTACTTC.

In its sample, this clonotype was seen a few times. The chain recombines TRBV5-1 with TRBJ2-1; no firm D call. Trimming stripped 4 bases from V and 6 bases from J, with 17 bases between. The germline CDR1 and CDR2 sequences are SGHRS and YFSETQ. The CDR3 length is 15 residues. The CDR3 loop is CASSPTDGSFNEQFF. CDR3 nucleotides: TGCGCCAGCAGCCCGACGGACGGCTCGTTCAATGAGCAGTTCTTC.

The rearrangement links TRBV9 to TRBJ2-3; 8 positions match TRBD2. The junction had 7 bases not matched to a gene; V was cut back by 2 bases and J by 8 bases. The CDR3 runs to 14 residues. From germline, CDR1 is SGDLS and CDR2 YYNGEE. The CDR3 DNA reads as TGTGCCAGCAGCGTCGGGGGGGGGCTGGGTACGCAGTATTTT. It specifies CASSVGGGLGTQYF.

This clonotype was found many times. This chain connects TRBV4-1 to TRBJ2-1; 9 nucleotides match TRBD1. J gave up 9 bases and V 0 bases, and 9 bases lay outside the gene matches. Germline CDR1 MGHRA, CDR2 YSYEKL. The CDR3 covers 16 residues. The CDR3 is CASSQDGQGPGGEQFF. CDR3 coding DNA: TGCGCCAGCAGCCAAGACGGACAGGGGCCCGGGGGTGAGCAGTTCTTC.

The V gene is TRBV7-2, the J gene TRBJ2-5; D remains unclear. The V gene's germline CDR1 is SGHTA and CDR2 FQGNSA. With 4 bases removed from V and 5 bases from J, the gap between germline ends came to 8 bases. The CDR3 spans 12 residues. CDR3 sequence: CASSSWGETQYF. In DNA form, the CDR3 reads TGTGCCAGCAGCTCGTGGGGTGAGACCCAGTACTTC. Using reference TRBV7-2 and TRBJ2-5 for the parts outside the CDR3, the full variable domain is GAGVSQSPSNKVTEKGKDVELRCDPISGHTALYWYRQSLGQGLEFLIYFQGNSAPDKSGLPSDRFSAERTGGSVSTLTIQRTQQEDSAVYLCASSSWGETQYFGPGTRLLVL.

This clonotype was picked up a small number of times. V and J are TRBV7-9 and TRBJ1-4; D call uncertain. This CDR3 comprises 16 residues. V dropped 5 bases and J dropped 7 bases, with 20 bases sitting between them. Looked up from germline, CDR1 is SEHNR and CDR2 is FQNEAQ (reference sequence). CDR3 protein: CASSPPRGGRPEKLFF. Written as DNA, the CDR3 is TGTGCCAGCAGCCCTCCCCGGGGAGGACGGCCTGAAAAACTGTTTTTT.

The chain uses TRBV3-1 and TRBJ1-2; no definite D call. V dropped 2 bases and J dropped 8 bases, with 6 bases sitting between them. This CDR3 comprises 11 residues. Germline CDR1 reads LGHDT; CDR2 reads YNNKEL (reference sequence). CDR3 sequence reads: CASSQWNGYTF. As DNA, the CDR3 is TGTGCCAGCAGCCAATGGAACGGCTACACCTTC.

In this sample, this clonotype turned up a few times. The V gene is TRBV10-2, the J gene TRBJ1-1; D gene unclear. CDR3 length: 13 amino acids. Trimming cost V 6 bases and J 1 base, with 9 bases left between them. Germline CDR1 WSHSY, CDR2 SAAADI. The CDR3 spells CASRLDKNTEAFF. In DNA, the CDR3 is TGCGCCAGCAGACTTGACAAGAACACTGAAGCTTTCTTT.

A few counts support this clonotype. The CDR3 loop reads CATSDPSGSADTQYF. In nucleotides, the CDR3 is TGTGCCACCAGTGACCCTAGCGGGAGCGCAGATACGCAGTATTTT. The V gene is TRBV24-1, the J gene TRBJ2-3; 10 positions match TRBD2. The V and J ends lost 4 bases and 4 bases, in that order; junction bases with no gene match: 4. The germline gives CDR1 KGHDR, CDR2 SFDVKD. The CDR3 covers 15 residues.

The table lists this clonotype with many counts. The V gene is TRBV9, the J gene TRBJ2-2; no clear D gene. CDR1 is SGDLS and CDR2 is YYNGEE in the germline V gene. This CDR3 contains 13 residues. The V end lost 0 bases, the J end lost 3 bases, and 3 bases lay between the germline ends. The CDR3: CASSVVHTGELFF. The CDR3 region has the DNA TGTGCCAGCAGCGTAGTGCACACCGGGGAGCTGTTTTTT. The full variable domain, completed using reference TRBV9 and TRBJ2-2, is DSGVTQTPKHLITATGQRVTLRCSPRSGDLSVYWYQQSLDQGLQFLIQYYNGEERAKGNILERFSAQQFPDLHSELNLSSLELGDSALYFCASSVVHTGELFFGEGSRLTVL.

The chain is built from TRBV25-1 and TRBJ2-2; D assignment may be TRBD1 or TRBD2 (6 bases each). V dropped 3 bases and J dropped 13 bases, with 21 bases sitting between them. Germline values: CDR1 MGHDK, CDR2 SYGVNS. CDR3 length: 15 amino acids. CDR3 sequence (DNA): TGTGCCAGCAGTGATGCCGGACAGTCGCGGGGAGGGCTGTTTTTT. It specifies CASSDAGQSRGGLFF.

This clonotype was observed a few times. The chain carries TRBV24-1 and TRBJ2-3, with 7 bases matching TRBD1. The CDR3 is 15 residues long. V was pared by 3 bases and J by 2 bases, with 4 bases of the junction left unmatched. Germline CDR1 and CDR2: KGHDR and SFDVKD. The CDR3 reads CATSDPGQATDTQYF. The CDR3 nucleotides read TGTGCCACCAGTGATCCCGGACAGGCCACAGATACGCAGTATTTT.

This clonotype came up a few times. The J gene is TRBJ1-2, the V gene TRBV14, with 7 bases aligning to TRBD1. From germline, CDR1 is SGHDN and CDR2 FVKESK. The V and J ends lost 6 bases and 0 bases, in that order; junction bases with no gene match: 4. The CDR3 has 14 amino acids. The CDR3 spells CASSAGTANYGYTF. The CDR3, as DNA: TGTGCCAGCAGTGCCGGGACAGCTAACTATGGCTACACCTTC.

This clonotype was counted only a few times. The V call is TRBV29-1, the J call TRBJ2-3; TRBD2 matches 8 bases. The germline V gene encodes CDR1 SQVTM and CDR2 ANQGSEA. The junction had 8 bases not matched to a gene; V was cut back by 8 bases and J by 4 bases. This CDR3 is 13 amino acids long. CDR3: CSTVRGGPDTQYF. The CDR3 DNA is TGCAGCACGGTACGGGGGGGGCCAGATACGCAGTATTTT.

This clonotype was seen more than once but under ten times. The chain recombines TRBV5-1 with TRBJ2-3; maybe TRBD1 (5 bases). Germline V lookup: CDR1 SGHRS, CDR2 YFSETQ. The germline V and J ends were trimmed by 0 bases and 0 bases, with 8 bases remaining between them. This CDR3 has 15 residues. CDR3 in DNA: TGCGCCAGCAGCTTGGGGAAGGGGAGCACAGATACGCAGTATTTT. Residues: CASSLGKGSTDTQYF.

This clonotype was detected a few times. The chain uses TRBV9 and TRBJ1-2, with D possibly matching TRBD1 (5 bases). This CDR3 has 15 residues. V was cut by 0 bases and J by 4 bases, with 13 bases left in between. The V gene's germline CDR1 is SGDLS and CDR2 YYNGEE. The CDR3 DNA sequence: TGTGCCAGCAGCGTAGCTTCAGGGCCAGTCTATGGCTACACCTTC. Translation gives CASSVASGPVYGYTF. The whole variable domain, filled in from reference TRBV9 and TRBJ1-2, reads DSGVTQTPKHLITATGQRVTLRCSPRSGDLSVYWYQQSLDQGLQFLIQYYNGEERAKGNILERFSAQQFPDLHSELNLSSLELGDSALYFCASSVASGPVYGYTFGSGTRLTVV.

In its sample, this clonotype was seen a few times. The gene calls are TRBV6-1 and TRBJ1-1, with D possibly TRBD1 on 5 matching bases. Trimming removed 8 bases at V and 2 bases at J, with 18 bases between. From germline, CDR1 is MNHNS and CDR2 SASEGT. The CDR3 has 15 amino acids. Here the CDR3 DNA reads TGTGCCAGCGCTGGAGGAGGGGTTGCAAACACTGAAGCTTTCTTT. It specifies CASAGGGVANTEAFF.

Notes on this clonotype: A junction boundary mismatches the germline segment, possibly from a read error. The chain links TRBV30 to TRBJ2-1, with 7 bases that match TRBD2. In germline, CDR1 is GTSNPN, CDR2 SVGIG (reference sequence). The CDR3 length is 14 residues. CDR3 sequence: CAWGVASGYNEQFF. DNA for the CDR3: TGTGCCTGGGGTGTAGCTAGCGGATACAATGAGCAGTTCTTC.

The chain uses TRBV20-1 and TRBJ1-6; 7 positions match TRBD1. This CDR3 is built from 15 residues. With 5 bases clipped from V and 7 bases from J, the junction kept 11 bases outside the gene matches. Germline loops: CDR1 DFQATT, CDR2 SNEGSKA (reference sequence). The CDR3 loop reads CSARPPGGFNSPLHF. For the CDR3, the DNA is TGCAGTGCTCGCCCCCCAGGGGGTTTCAATTCACCCCTCCACTTT.

The chain uses TRBV13 and TRBJ2-1; 10 bases map to TRBD2. In germline, CDR1 is PRHDT, CDR2 FYEKMQ (reference sequence). The CDR3 runs to 19 residues. The V and J ends lost 4 bases and 0 bases, in that order; junction bases with no gene match: 12. The CDR3 here is CASSSRTSGTPSSYNEQFF. CDR3 nucleotide sequence: TGTGCCAGCAGCTCCCGGACTAGCGGTACCCCGAGCTCCTACAATGAGCAGTTCTTC.

This clonotype was picked up a small number of times. The chain recombines TRBV6-1 with TRBJ2-7; 10 bases fit TRBD2. This CDR3 has 17 residues. Unmatched junction bases numbered 7, after V lost 2 bases and J lost 0 bases. Germline CDR1 and CDR2: MNHNS and SASEGT. Here the CDR3 reads CASSESPSGGFSYEQYF. CDR3 nucleotide sequence: TGTGCCAGCAGTGAATCTCCTAGCGGGGGATTCTCCTACGAGCAGTACTTC.

This clonotype was seen a few times. The V and J genes are TRBV14 and TRBJ2-3; 8 bases align to TRBD2. Germline V gene sequence: CDR1 SGHDN, CDR2 FVKESK. Losses at the gene ends were 1 base for V and 2 bases for J; bases not matched to a gene: 5. The CDR3 contains 16 residues. CDR3 sequence reads: CASSQVAGGLTDTQYF. Written as DNA, the CDR3 is TGTGCCAGCAGCCAAGTCGCGGGGGGACTCACAGATACGCAGTATTTT. The variable domain in full, completed from reference TRBV14 and TRBJ2-3, reads EAGVTQFPSHSVIEKGQTVTLRCDPISGHDNLYWYRRVMGKEIKFLLHFVKESKQDESGMPNNRFLAERTGGTYSTLKVQPAELEDSGVYFCASSQVAGGLTDTQYFGPGTRLTVL.

The chain has TRBV27 and TRBJ2-1; TRBD2 agrees at 10 bases. There are 14 residues in the CDR3. Trimming cost V 5 bases and J 7 bases; bases outside gene matches: 5. Germline CDR1 is MNHEY and CDR2 is SMNVEV (reference sequence). CDR3 amino acids: CASSLAGDLNEQFF. CDR3 nucleotides: TGTGCCAGCAGTCTAGCGGGAGATCTGAATGAGCAGTTCTTC.

This clonotype was detected only a few times. This chain uses TRBV2 with TRBJ1-2, with no clear D. Germline V gives CDR1 SNHLY, CDR2 FYNNEI. The CDR3 spans 16 residues. Deletions cut 4 bases from V and 2 bases from J, with 17 bases between. The CDR3 DNA reads as TGTGCCAGCAGTGCTCAAACCGGGCGGAGGAACTATGGCTACACCTTC. This encodes CASSAQTGRRNYGYTF.

The rearrangement joins TRBV10-3 to TRBJ1-2, with TRBD1 identical over 7 bases. The V gene's germline CDR1 is ENHRY and CDR2 SYGVKD. CDR3 size: 13 residues. Germline trimming cut 11 bases from V and 6 bases from J; bases unmatched to any gene: 12. The CDR3 sequence is CAVQGTLADGYTF. CDR3 nucleotides: TGTGCCGTACAGGGGACTCTTGCGGATGGCTACACCTTC.

The chain couples TRBV5-1 to TRBJ2-3, with D perhaps TRBD2 (5 bases). The CDR3 totals 15 residues. V gave up 6 bases and J gave up 0 bases, with 14 bases separating them. The germline V gene has CDR1 SGHRS and CDR2 YFSETQ. The CDR3 region is CASKDLAISTDTQYF. The CDR3 coding sequence is TGCGCCAGCAAGGACTTAGCGATAAGCACAGATACGCAGTATTTT.

This clonotype was recorded many times. The V call is TRBV27, the J call TRBJ2-5, with D uncertain. In germline, CDR1 is MNHEY, CDR2 SMNVEV (reference sequence). V lost 5 bases, J lost 0 bases, and 7 bases lay in between. CDR3 length: 13 residues. CDR3 in amino acids: CASSLTYQETQYF. The CDR3 DNA reads TGTGCCAGCAGTCTCACATACCAAGAGACCCAGTACTTC.